The 4 T cell receptor beta chains in this list originate from one sample, sequenced in a study of CD8 T cells in ankylosing spondylitis. Study-level results: Seemingly distinctive of ankylosing spondylitis blood was a TCR beta motif formed by eight highly homologous variants.

Each CDR3 protein is one row after TCRdb ran MiXCR on the 5' RACE reads. This sample has roughly 700,000 distinct CDR3 sequences, with around 19% found just once. Antigens for these TCRs are unknown. Sequencing was carried out using blood, either unsorted or a sorted T cell fraction (not recorded which). The source of these receptors is a male donor with ankylosing spondylitis.

V usage is TRBV11-1 and J usage is TRBJ1-2; 9 positions agree with TRBD1. This CDR3 has 19 residues. V shed 2 bases and J 4 bases; nucleotides not matched to a gene: 17. Germline values: CDR1 SGHAT, CDR2 FQDESV (reference sequence). The CDR3 DNA reads as TGTGCCAGCAGCTTAATTCCCAAATACACAGGGGGCTCAAGCTATGGCTACACCTTC. Translation: CASSLIPKYTGGSSYGYTF.

This chain's CDR3 is CASSVGRLSYEQYF. CDR3 nucleotide sequence: TGTGCCAGCAGCGTGGGACGTCTCTCCTACGAGCAGTACTTC. The chain carries TRBV3-1 and TRBJ2-7, with D possibly being TRBD1 or TRBD2 (5 bases each). V was cut by 5 bases and J by 0 bases, with 11 bases left in between. The CDR3 has 14 residues. Per germline, CDR1 LGHDT and CDR2 YNNKEL (reference sequence).

The chain combines TRBV6-2 or TRBV6-3 with TRBJ1-4; a possible D gene is TRBD1 (5 bases). The V gene lost 6 bases and the J gene lost 0 bases, with 14 bases spanning the gap. Germline CDR1 and CDR2: MNHEY and SVGEGT. The CDR3 loop spans 16 amino acids. In DNA form, the CDR3 reads TGTGCCAGCAGCGCTAGGAGAGGGGCAACTAATGAAAAACTGTTTTTT. It yields the protein CASSARRGATNEKLFF.

The rearrangement uses TRBV9 and TRBJ2-1; the match to TRBD2 covers 9 bases. The germline gives CDR1 SGDLS, CDR2 YYNGEE. V lost 1 base and J lost 5; bases outside the gene matches: 13. CDR3 length: 18 residues. The CDR3 sequence is CASSVLGGGVRRNNEQFF. The CDR3 DNA reads TGTGCCAGCAGCGTATTAGGCGGGGGGGTGCGCCGCAACAATGAGCAGTTCTTC.